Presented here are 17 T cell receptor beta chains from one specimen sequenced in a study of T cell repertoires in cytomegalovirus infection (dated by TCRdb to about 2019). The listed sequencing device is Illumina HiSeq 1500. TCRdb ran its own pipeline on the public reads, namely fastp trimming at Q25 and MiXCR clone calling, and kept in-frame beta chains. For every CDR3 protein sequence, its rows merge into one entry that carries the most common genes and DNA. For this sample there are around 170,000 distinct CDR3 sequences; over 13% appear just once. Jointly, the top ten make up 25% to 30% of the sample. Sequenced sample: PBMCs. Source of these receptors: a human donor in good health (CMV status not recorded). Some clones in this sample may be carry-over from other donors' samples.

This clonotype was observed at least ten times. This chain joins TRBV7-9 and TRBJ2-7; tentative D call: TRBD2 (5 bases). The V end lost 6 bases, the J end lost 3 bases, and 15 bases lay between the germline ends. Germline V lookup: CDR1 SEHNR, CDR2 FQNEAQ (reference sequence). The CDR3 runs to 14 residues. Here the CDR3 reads CASSPRGRDYEQYF. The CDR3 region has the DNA TGTGCCAGCAGTCCAAGAGGGAGAGACTACGAGCAGTACTTC. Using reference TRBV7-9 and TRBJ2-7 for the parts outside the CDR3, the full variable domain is DTGVSQNPRHKITKRGQNVTFRCDPISEHNRLYWYRQTLGQGPEFLTYFQNEAQLEKSRLLSDRFSAERPKGSFSTLEIQRTEQGDSAMYLCASSPRGRDYEQYFGPGTRLTVT.

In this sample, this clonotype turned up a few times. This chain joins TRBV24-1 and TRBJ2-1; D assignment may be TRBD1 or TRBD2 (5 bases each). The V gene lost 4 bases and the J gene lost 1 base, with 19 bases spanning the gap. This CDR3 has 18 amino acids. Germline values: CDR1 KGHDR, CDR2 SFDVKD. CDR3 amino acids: CATSDPNPSGPSYNEQFF. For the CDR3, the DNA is TGTGCCACCAGTGACCCGAACCCATCGGGGCCTTCCTACAATGAGCAGTTCTTC.

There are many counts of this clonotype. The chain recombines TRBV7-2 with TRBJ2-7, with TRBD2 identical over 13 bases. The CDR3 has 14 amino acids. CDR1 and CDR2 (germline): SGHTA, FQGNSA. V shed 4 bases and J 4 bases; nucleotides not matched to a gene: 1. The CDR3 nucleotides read TGTGCCAGCAGCTGGGGACTAGCGGGATACGAGCAGTACTTC. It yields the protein CASSWGLAGYEQYF.

The CDR3 sequence is CAWDRTGGTEAFF. The CDR3, as DNA: TGTGCCTGGGACCGGACAGGGGGCACTGAAGCTTTCTTT. The chain recombines TRBV30 with TRBJ1-1; the match to TRBD1 covers 10 bases. V lost 5 bases and J lost 4; bases outside the gene matches: 4. The CDR3 sequence is 13 residues long. In germline, CDR1 is GTSNPN, CDR2 SVGIG (reference sequence).

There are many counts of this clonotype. The CDR3 sequence is CASSPPGFSSYEQYF. CDR3 in DNA: TGTGCCAGCAGCCCCCCGGGATTTAGCTCCTACGAGCAGTACTTC. V gene TRBV7-9 combines with J gene TRBJ2-7; maybe TRBD2 (5 bases). CDR1 SEHNR and CDR2 FQNEAQ come from the germline V gene (reference sequence). Trimming stripped 5 bases from V and 0 bases from J, with 14 bases between. The CDR3 runs 15 residues.

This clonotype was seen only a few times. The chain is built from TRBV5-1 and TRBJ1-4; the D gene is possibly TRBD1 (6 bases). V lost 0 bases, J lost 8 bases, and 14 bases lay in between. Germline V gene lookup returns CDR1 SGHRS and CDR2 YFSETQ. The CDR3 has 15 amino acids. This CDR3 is CASSLAGGLGEKLFF. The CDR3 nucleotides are TGCGCCAGCAGCTTGGCCGGGGGGCTAGGGGAAAAACTGTTTTTT.

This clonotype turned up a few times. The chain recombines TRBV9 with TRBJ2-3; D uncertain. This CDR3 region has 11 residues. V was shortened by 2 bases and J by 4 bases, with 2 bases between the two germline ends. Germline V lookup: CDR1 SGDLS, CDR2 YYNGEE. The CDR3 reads CASSVADTQYF. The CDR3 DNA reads TGTGCCAGCAGCGTGGCAGATACGCAGTATTTT.

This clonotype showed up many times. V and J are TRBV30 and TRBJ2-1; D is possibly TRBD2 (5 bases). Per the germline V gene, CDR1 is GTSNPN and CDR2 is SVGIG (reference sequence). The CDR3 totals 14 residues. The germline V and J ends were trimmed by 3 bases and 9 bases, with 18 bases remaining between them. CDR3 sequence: CAWSVPGGVSEQFF. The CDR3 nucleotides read TGTGCCTGGAGCGTTCCTGGAGGCGTAAGTGAGCAGTTCTTC.

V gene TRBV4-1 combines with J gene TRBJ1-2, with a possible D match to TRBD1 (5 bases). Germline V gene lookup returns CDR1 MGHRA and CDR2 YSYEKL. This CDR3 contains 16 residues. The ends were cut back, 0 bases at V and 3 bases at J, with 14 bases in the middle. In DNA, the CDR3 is TGCGCCAGCAGCCAAGAAGGGGCACGAACTTACTATGGCTACACCTTC. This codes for CASSQEGARTYYGYTF.

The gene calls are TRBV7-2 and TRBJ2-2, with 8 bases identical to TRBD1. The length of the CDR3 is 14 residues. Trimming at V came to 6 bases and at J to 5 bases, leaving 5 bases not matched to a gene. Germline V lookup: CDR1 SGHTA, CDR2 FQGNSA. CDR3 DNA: TGTGCCAGCAGTCGGGACAGGACGACCGGGGAGCTGTTTTTT. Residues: CASSRDRTTGELFF.

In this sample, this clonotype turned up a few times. The CDR3: CASTSRAKDYGYTF. CDR3 nucleotides: TGTGCCAGCACGTCGAGGGCCAAAGACTATGGCTACACCTTC. The chain recombines TRBV7-9 with TRBJ1-2; D is ambiguous. The V gene's germline CDR1 is SEHNR and CDR2 FQNEAQ (reference sequence). Trimming pared 7 bases from V and 3 bases from J, leaving 15 bases between. This CDR3 is built from 14 residues.

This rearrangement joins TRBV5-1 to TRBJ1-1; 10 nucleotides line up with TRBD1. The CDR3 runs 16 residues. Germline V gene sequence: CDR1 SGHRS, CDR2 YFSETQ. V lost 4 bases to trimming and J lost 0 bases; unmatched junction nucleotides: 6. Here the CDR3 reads CASSRGTGDMNTEAFF. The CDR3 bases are TGCGCCAGCAGCCGCGGGACAGGGGACATGAACACTGAAGCTTTCTTT. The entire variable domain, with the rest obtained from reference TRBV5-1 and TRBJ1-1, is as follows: KAGVTQTPRYLIKTRGQQVTLSCSPISGHRSVSWYQQTPGQGLQFLFEYFSETQRNKGNFPGRFSGRQFSNSRSEMNVSTLELGDSALYLCASSRGTGDMNTEAFFGQGTRLTVV.

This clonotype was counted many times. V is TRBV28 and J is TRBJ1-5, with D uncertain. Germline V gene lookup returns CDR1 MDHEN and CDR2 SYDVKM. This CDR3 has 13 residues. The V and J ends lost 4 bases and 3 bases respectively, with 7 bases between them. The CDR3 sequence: CASSWEHNQPQHF. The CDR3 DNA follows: TGTGCCAGCAGTTGGGAGCACAATCAGCCCCAGCATTTT.

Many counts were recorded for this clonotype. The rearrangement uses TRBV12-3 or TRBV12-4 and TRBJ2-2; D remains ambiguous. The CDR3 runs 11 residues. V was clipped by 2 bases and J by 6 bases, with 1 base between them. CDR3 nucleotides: TGTGCCAGCAGTTTACCCGGGGAGCTGTTTTTT. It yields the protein CASSLPGELFF.

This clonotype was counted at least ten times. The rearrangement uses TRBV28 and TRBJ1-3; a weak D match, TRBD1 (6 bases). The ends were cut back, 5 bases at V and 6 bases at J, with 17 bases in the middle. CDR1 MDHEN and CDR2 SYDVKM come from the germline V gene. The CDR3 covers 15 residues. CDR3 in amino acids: CASSKQGVVLNTIYF. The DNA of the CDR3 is TGTGCCAGCAGTAAACAGGGCGTTGTGCTAAACACCATATATTTT.

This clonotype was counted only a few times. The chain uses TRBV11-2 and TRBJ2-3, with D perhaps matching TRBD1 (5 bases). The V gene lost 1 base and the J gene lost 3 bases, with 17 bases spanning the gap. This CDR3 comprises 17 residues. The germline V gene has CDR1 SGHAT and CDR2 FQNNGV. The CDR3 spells CASSLAGRWGATDTQYF. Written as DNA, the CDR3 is TGTGCCAGCAGCTTAGCCGGCAGGTGGGGCGCAACAGATACGCAGTATTTT.

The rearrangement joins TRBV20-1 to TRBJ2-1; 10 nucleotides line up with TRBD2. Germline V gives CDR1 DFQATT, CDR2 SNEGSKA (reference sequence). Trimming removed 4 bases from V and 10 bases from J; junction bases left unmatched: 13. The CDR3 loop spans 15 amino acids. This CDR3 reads CSAKWMKAGGQEQFF. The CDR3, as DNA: TGCAGTGCTAAATGGATGAAAGCGGGAGGGCAAGAGCAGTTCTTC.